The rows below give T cell receptor beta chains drawn from one sample of a study of T cell responses to AZD1222 COVID-19 vaccine. Data came from immunoSEQ multiplex PCR; TCRdb stores just in-frame clones and leaves some out. The data hold 130,000 to 150,000 clones, with roughly 92% observed a single time. The input for sequencing was peripheral blood, taken on day 0 of AZD1222 vaccination. Every receptor here comes from an adult in good health. CDR3s include the opening cysteine and the closing phenylalanine or tryptophan. D genes are given only for firm matches.

J gene: TRBJ2-1
V gene: TRBV7-9
D gene: NA
CDR3 protein: CASSFPPGGFHNEQFF

J gene: TRBJ1-5
V gene: TRBV5-1
D gene: NA
CDR3 protein: CASSPQGLGQPQHF

J gene: TRBJ1-4
V gene: TRBV5-1
D gene: NA
CDR3 protein: CASSLGTVLGEKLFF

J gene: TRBJ2-1
V gene: TRBV4-1
D gene: NA
CDR3 protein: CASSQDSEGGSVQFF

J gene: TRBJ1-5
V gene: TRBV4-1
D gene: NA
CDR3 protein: CASSQVGRKYSNQPQHF

J gene: TRBJ1-3
V gene: TRBV11-2
D gene: NA
CDR3 protein: CASSLAFGNTIYF

J gene: TRBJ2-1
V gene: TRBV6-5
D gene: TRBD1
CDR3 protein: CASSYSTGYSYNEQFF

J gene: TRBJ2-7
V gene: TRBV19
D gene: TRBD1
CDR3 protein: CASSLYFSRQGAYEQYF

J gene: TRBJ2-7
V gene: TRBV28
D gene: TRBD2
CDR3 protein: CASSFGRGTSGRNEQYF

J gene: TRBJ1-4
V gene: TRBV4-2
D gene: NA
CDR3 protein: CASSQERDPERKLFF

J gene: TRBJ1-2
V gene: TRBV7-2
D gene: TRBD1
CDR3 protein: CASSPTGGGYGYTF

J gene: TRBJ1-2
V gene: TRBV19
D gene: TRBD1
CDR3 protein: CASSIRQGFDYGYTF

J gene: TRBJ1-5
V gene: TRBV28
D gene: NA
CDR3 protein: CASSLGDAGPPQHF

J gene: TRBJ2-6
V gene: TRBV13
D gene: TRBD1
CDR3 protein: CASSLSRDRGSPGANVLTF

J gene: TRBJ1-5
V gene: TRBV11-2
D gene: NA
CDR3 protein: CASSLGIGDSNQPQHF

J gene: TRBJ2-7
V gene: TRBV7-2
D gene: TRBD1
CDR3 protein: CASSFAGGPYEQYF

J gene: TRBJ1-1
V gene: TRBV10-3
D gene: NA
CDR3 protein: CAISDLSRGATNTEAFF

J gene: TRBJ2-1
V gene: TRBV24-1
D gene: TRBD1
CDR3 protein: CATSEPGTGNEQFF

J gene: TRBJ2-6
V gene: TRBV9
D gene: NA
CDR3 protein: CASRPSGANVLTF

J gene: TRBJ1-2
V gene: TRBV27
D gene: NA
CDR3 protein: CASSPTLGAVLYGYTF

J gene: TRBJ1-1
V gene: TRBV5-1
D gene: TRBD1
CDR3 protein: CASSSQGEGAEAFF

J gene: TRBJ2-7
V gene: TRBV14
D gene: NA
CDR3 protein: CASSQTAYEQYF

J gene: TRBJ2-2
V gene: TRBV28
D gene: NA
CDR3 protein: CASSRTTGELFF

J gene: TRBJ1-4
V gene: TRBV24-1
D gene: TRBD1
CDR3 protein: CATSDPGQGGEKLFF

J gene: TRBJ2-3
V gene: TRBV18
D gene: TRBD2
CDR3 protein: CASSPSGSGDTQYF

J gene: TRBJ1-2
V gene: TRBV5-1
D gene: NA
CDR3 protein: CASSPDPGQRLGYTF

J gene: TRBJ2-3
V gene: TRBV27
D gene: NA
CDR3 protein: CASRDLGGADTQYF

J gene: TRBJ1-5
V gene: TRBV10-3
D gene: NA
CDR3 protein: CAISDPDIRNQPQHF

J gene: TRBJ2-1
V gene: TRBV18
D gene: NA
CDR3 protein: CASSRGLGPRDEQFF

J gene: TRBJ1-5
V gene: TRBV6-2/TRBV6-3
D gene: NA
CDR3 protein: CASSYHPGQSNQPQHF

J gene: TRBJ1-6
V gene: TRBV5-1
D gene: NA
CDR3 protein: CASSLNYNSPLHF

J gene: TRBJ1-2
V gene: TRBV5-3
D gene: TRBD1
CDR3 protein: CARSSGQGGYGYTF

J gene: TRBJ2-5
V gene: TRBV5-4
D gene: NA
CDR3 protein: CASSSRWETQYF

J gene: TRBJ1-2
V gene: TRBV7-2
D gene: NA
CDR3 protein: CASSSGARVYGYTF

J gene: TRBJ1-2
V gene: TRBV28
D gene: NA
CDR3 protein: CASSLTENYGYTF

J gene: TRBJ2-2
V gene: TRBV7-8
D gene: NA
CDR3 protein: CASSPWASNTGELFF

J gene: TRBJ1-2
V gene: TRBV7-2
D gene: TRBD1
CDR3 protein: CASSFPGQYYYGYTF

J gene: TRBJ1-2
V gene: TRBV30
D gene: NA
CDR3 protein: CAWTEGVSGNYGYTF

J gene: TRBJ1-2
V gene: TRBV27
D gene: NA
CDR3 protein: CASSFRENYGYTF

J gene: TRBJ2-1
V gene: TRBV3-1/TRBV3-2
D gene: TRBD2
CDR3 protein: CASSQDRTSPYNEQFF

J gene: TRBJ1-2
V gene: TRBV5-6
D gene: NA
CDR3 protein: CASSSGTSGYGYTF

J gene: TRBJ2-3
V gene: TRBV5-1
D gene: NA
CDR3 protein: CASSLGQSQNPQYF

J gene: TRBJ2-2
V gene: TRBV18
D gene: NA
CDR3 protein: CASSSIWGDTGELFF

J gene: TRBJ2-5
V gene: TRBV5-1
D gene: NA
CDR3 protein: CASSRLWGQETQYF

J gene: TRBJ1-5
V gene: TRBV10-2
D gene: NA
CDR3 protein: CASSDYGQPQHF

J gene: TRBJ1-1
V gene: TRBV10-1
D gene: NA
CDR3 protein: CASSLDRNTEAFF

J gene: TRBJ1-2
V gene: TRBV6-5
D gene: NA
CDR3 protein: CASSYRRVAYGYTF

J gene: TRBJ1-4
V gene: TRBV24-1
D gene: TRBD1
CDR3 protein: CATSDKRQGNEKLFF

J gene: TRBJ2-3
V gene: TRBV7-3
D gene: NA
CDR3 protein: CASSLNGLSTDTQYF

J gene: TRBJ2-2
V gene: TRBV7-9
D gene: NA
CDR3 protein: CASSSRSANANTGELFF

J gene: TRBJ1-3
V gene: TRBV5-4
D gene: NA
CDR3 protein: CASSPTPGNSGNTIYF

J gene: TRBJ2-1
V gene: TRBV5-4
D gene: NA
CDR3 protein: CASSLAVGSAYNEQFF

J gene: TRBJ2-3
V gene: TRBV27
D gene: NA
CDR3 protein: CASSFVTGYRGDTQYF